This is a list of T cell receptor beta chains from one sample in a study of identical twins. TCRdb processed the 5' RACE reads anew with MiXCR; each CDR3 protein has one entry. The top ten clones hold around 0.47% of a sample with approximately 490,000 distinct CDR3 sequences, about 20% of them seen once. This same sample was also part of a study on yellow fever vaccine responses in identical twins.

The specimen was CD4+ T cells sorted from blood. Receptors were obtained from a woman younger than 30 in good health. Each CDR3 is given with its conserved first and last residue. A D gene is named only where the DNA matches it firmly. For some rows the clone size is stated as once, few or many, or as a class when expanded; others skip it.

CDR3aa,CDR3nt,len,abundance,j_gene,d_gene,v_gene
CASSKDGYTGELFF,TGTGCCAGCAGTAAGGACGGCTACACCGGGGAGCTGTTTTTT,14,many,TRBJ2-2,.,TRBV12-3/TRBV12-4
CASSSRTGVDTGELFF,TGTGCCAGCAGCAGCCGGACAGGGGTCGACACCGGGGAGCTGTTTTTT,16,few,TRBJ2-2,TRBD1,TRBV5-5
CASSAQERDTQYF,TGTGCCAGCAGCGCACAAGAGAGGGATACGCAGTATTTT,13,few,TRBJ2-3,.,TRBV11-2
CASSLPGGGKSDEQFF,TGTGCCAGCAGCCTTCCTGGAGGGGGGAAGTCGGATGAGCAGTTCTTC,16,few,TRBJ2-1,.,TRBV12-3/TRBV12-4
CASRTYRVTGELFF,TGTGCCAGCAGAACATACAGGGTCACCGGGGAGCTGTTTTTT,14,.,TRBJ2-2,.,TRBV6-1
CSAPTGQGINEQFF,TGCAGTGCTCCTACAGGGCAAGGAATCAATGAGCAGTTCTTC,14,few,TRBJ2-1,.,TRBV20-1
CASSFGTVNEKLFF,TGTGCCAGCAGTTTCGGGACAGTCAATGAAAAACTGTTTTTT,14,.,TRBJ1-4,TRBD1,TRBV12-3/TRBV12-4
CASSLALGWSHGELFF,TGTGCCAGCAGTTTGGCCCTTGGCTGGAGCCACGGGGAGCTGTTTTTT,16,few,TRBJ2-2,.,TRBV28
CASRTTGRAGPSGNTIYF,TGTGCCAGCAGGACCACAGGGAGGGCTGGCCCGTCTGGAAACACCATATATTTT,18,.,TRBJ1-3,.,TRBV28
CASSLVGVGQMNTEAFF,TGCGCCAGCAGCTTGGTGGGGGTGGGACAGATGAACACTGAAGCTTTCTTT,17,few,TRBJ1-1,TRBD1,TRBV5-1
CASSLGLAGDVDTQYF,TGTGCCAGCAGCTTAGGATTAGCGGGAGATGTAGATACGCAGTATTTT,16,once,TRBJ2-3,TRBD2,TRBV7-6
CASGETSGDEQFF,TGTGCCAGCGGGGAGACTAGCGGGGATGAGCAGTTCTTC,13,.,TRBJ2-1,TRBD2,TRBV2
CSATRDRTDTQYF,TGCAGTGCTACTAGAGATCGCACAGATACGCAGTATTTT,13,.,TRBJ2-3,.,TRBV20-1
CASSGYQGSYGYTF,TGTGCCAGCAGTGGATACCAGGGCTCCTATGGCTACACCTTC,14,few,TRBJ1-2,.,TRBV6-1
CASSEVRTGAGEQYF,TGTGCCAGCAGTGAAGTCCGGACGGGAGCGGGAGAGCAGTACTTC,15,.,TRBJ2-7,TRBD2,TRBV2
CAISGRQEAGYTF,TGTGCCATCAGTGGGAGACAGGAGGCTGGCTACACCTTC,13,.,TRBJ1-2,.,TRBV10-3
CASSRSGLAGTEQFF,TGTGCCAGCAGTAGATCGGGACTAGCGGGAACCGAGCAGTTCTTC,15,few,TRBJ2-1,TRBD2,TRBV6-2/TRBV6-3
CATSDWPRGTDTQYF,TGTGCCACCAGTGATTGGCCCCGGGGCACAGATACGCAGTATTTT,15,few,TRBJ2-3,.,TRBV24-1
CASSNGQGVNTEAFF,TGCGCCAGCAGCAATGGACAGGGTGTAAACACTGAAGCTTTCTTT,15,few,TRBJ1-1,TRBD1,TRBV5-1
CASSQGLDVYEQYF,TGTGCCAGCAGCCAAGGACTAGATGTCTACGAGCAGTACTTC,14,.,TRBJ2-7,.,TRBV3-1
CATTSWPRTDTQYF,TGTGCCACCACCTCCTGGCCTCGCACAGATACGCAGTATTTT,14,few,TRBJ2-3,.,TRBV12-3/TRBV12-4
CASSYPRGANEKLFF,TGCGCCAGCAGCTACCCACGAGGGGCGAATGAAAAACTGTTTTTT,15,.,TRBJ1-4,.,TRBV4-1
CSASFTGMNTEAFF,TGCAGTGCTAGTTTTACAGGCATGAACACTGAAGCTTTCTTT,14,few,TRBJ1-1,.,TRBV20-1
CASSLTSGNLREQYF,TGTGCCAGCAGCCTAACTAGCGGGAACCTTCGGGAGCAGTACTTC,15,few,TRBJ2-7,TRBD2,TRBV3-1
CASAPSGTENTEAFF,TGTGCCAGCGCCCCTTCCGGGACTGAGAACACTGAAGCTTTCTTT,15,.,TRBJ1-1,.,TRBV11-2
CASSQGVPREKLFF,TGTGCCAGCAGCCAGGGGGTGCCAAGGGAAAAACTGTTTTTT,14,few,TRBJ1-4,TRBD1,TRBV7-8
CASSPRRANEKLFF,TGTGCCAGCAGTCCCCGTAGGGCTAATGAAAAACTGTTTTTT,14,.,TRBJ1-4,.,TRBV27
CSARGRELYEQYF,TGCAGTGCTAGGGGGCGGGAGCTCTACGAGCAGTACTTC,13,few,TRBJ2-7,TRBD2,TRBV20-1
CASSPTGRTYEQYF,TGCGCCAGCAGCCCTACCGGGCGTACCTACGAGCAGTACTTC,14,few,TRBJ2-7,.,TRBV5-1
CASSSRTKDPREQFF,TGTGCCAGCAGTTCCCGGACAAAAGATCCTCGGGAGCAGTTCTTC,15,few,TRBJ2-1,.,TRBV4-2
CATSDGPGLAGANEQFF,TGTGCCACCAGCGATGGCCCAGGACTAGCGGGGGCCAATGAGCAGTTCTTC,17,.,TRBJ2-1,TRBD2,TRBV15
CATWGHSNTGELFF,TGTGCCACCTGGGGACATTCGAACACCGGGGAGCTGTTTTTT,14,.,TRBJ2-2,.,TRBV6-1
CASSLRGLGGFTEAFF,TGTGCCAGCAGCTTAAGAGGTCTGGGGGGGTTCACTGAAGCTTTCTTT,16,few,TRBJ1-1,.,TRBV11-1
CASSESRGGFDTGELFF,TGCGCCAGCAGTGAGTCAAGAGGGGGTTTTGACACCGGGGAGCTGTTTTTT,17,.,TRBJ2-2,.,TRBV10-1
CASSLWGQAFTDTQYF,TGTGCCAGCAGCTTATGGGGACAAGCCTTTACAGATACGCAGTATTTT,16,.,TRBJ2-3,.,TRBV7-9
CASSLFSANSPLHF,TGCGCCAGCAGCTTGTTTTCGGCCAATTCACCCCTCCACTTT,14,few,TRBJ1-6,.,TRBV5-1
CASNKGANTGELFF,TGTGCCAGCAACAAGGGGGCGAACACCGGGGAGCTGTTTTTT,14,few,TRBJ2-2,.,TRBV6-1
CAITSDRGNTGELFF,TGTGCCATCACCTCTGACAGGGGTAACACCGGGGAGCTGTTTTTT,15,few,TRBJ2-2,TRBD1,TRBV10-3
CASSPVLAEPHQEQFF,TGTGCCAGCAGCCCCGTTCTAGCGGAACCGCATCAAGAGCAGTTCTTC,16,few,TRBJ2-1,TRBD2,TRBV7-9
CASSLRDGRQNEQFF,TGCGCCAGCAGCTTACGGGACGGCCGGCAAAATGAGCAGTTCTTC,15,.,TRBJ2-1,.,TRBV5-1
CASSYLWGSRNTEAFF,TGTGCCAGCAGTTATCTTTGGGGCAGTCGGAACACTGAAGCTTTCTTT,16,.,TRBJ1-1,.,TRBV6-5
CASSFTAATTEAFF,TGCGCCAGCAGCTTCACGGCCGCCACCACTGAAGCTTTCTTT,14,many,TRBJ1-1,.,TRBV5-1
CASSQGTSGSFGETQYF,TGTGCCAGCAGCCAAGGGACTAGCGGGAGCTTCGGAGAGACCCAGTACTTC,17,few,TRBJ2-5,TRBD2,TRBV3-1
CSALSGSRETQYF,TGCAGTGCATTGAGCGGGAGTCGGGAGACCCAGTACTTC,13,few,TRBJ2-5,TRBD2,TRBV20-1
CASSLPYSAARYTQYF,TGTGCCAGCAGCTTACCGTATAGCGCGGCCAGGTATACGCAGTATTTT,16,.,TRBJ2-3,.,TRBV7-9
CSATGTENTGELFF,TGCAGTGCAACCGGGACAGAGAACACCGGGGAGCTGTTTTTT,14,few,TRBJ2-2,TRBD1,TRBV20-1
CASSLSDRGQAFF,TGTGCCAGCAGTTTATCGGACAGGGGGCAAGCTTTCTTT,13,few,TRBJ1-1,TRBD1,TRBV12-3/TRBV12-4
CASSQGSGGRSTDTQYF,TGTGCCAGCAGCCAAGGGAGCGGGGGGCGAAGCACAGATACGCAGTATTTT,17,.,TRBJ2-3,TRBD2,TRBV4-2
CASSFEGRGGANVLTF,TGTGCCAGCAGTTTCGAGGGACGAGGTGGGGCCAACGTCCTGACTTTC,16,.,TRBJ2-6,.,TRBV12-3/TRBV12-4
CASSVASFNTGELFF,TGTGCCAGCAGCGTAGCGAGCTTTAACACCGGGGAGCTGTTTTTT,15,.,TRBJ2-2,.,TRBV9
CASDQSRTANTGELFF,TGTGCCAGCGACCAATCTCGGACAGCGAACACCGGGGAGCTGTTTTTT,16,.,TRBJ2-2,.,TRBV7-2
CASSYSKAGGPTGELFF,TGTGCCAGCAGTTACTCGAAGGCGGGGGGGCCCACCGGGGAGCTGTTTTTT,17,.,TRBJ2-2,TRBD2,TRBV6-5
CASRKDSYNSPLHF,TGTGCCAGCAGAAAGGACAGTTATAATTCACCCCTCCACTTT,14,.,TRBJ1-6,.,TRBV12-3/TRBV12-4
CATSDLGPGTGRSGELFF,TGTGCCACCAGTGATTTGGGCCCCGGGACAGGGCGTTCCGGGGAGCTGTTTTTT,18,few,TRBJ2-2,TRBD1,TRBV24-1
CASSLVLLRNEQFF,TGTGCCAGCAGCTTGGTTTTACTGCGCAATGAGCAGTTCTTC,14,.,TRBJ2-1,.,TRBV7-9
CASRELNTEAFF,TGTGCCAGCAGAGAGCTGAACACTGAAGCTTTCTTT,12,few,TRBJ1-1,.,TRBV6-1
CASSYKLAPNEQFF,TGTGCCAGCAGTTACAAACTAGCGCCCAATGAGCAGTTCTTC,14,.,TRBJ2-1,TRBD2,TRBV6-2/TRBV6-3
CASSVTTNTEAFF,TGTGCCAGTAGCGTGACAACTAACACTGAAGCTTTCTTT,13,.,TRBJ1-1,.,TRBV19
CASRPTGGRETQYF,TGTGCCAGTAGACCGACAGGGGGTAGAGAGACCCAGTACTTC,14,few,TRBJ2-5,TRBD1,TRBV19
CATSIQSGAGNEQFF,TGTGCCACCAGCATTCAATCGGGGGCCGGCAATGAGCAGTTCTTC,15,few,TRBJ2-1,.,TRBV15